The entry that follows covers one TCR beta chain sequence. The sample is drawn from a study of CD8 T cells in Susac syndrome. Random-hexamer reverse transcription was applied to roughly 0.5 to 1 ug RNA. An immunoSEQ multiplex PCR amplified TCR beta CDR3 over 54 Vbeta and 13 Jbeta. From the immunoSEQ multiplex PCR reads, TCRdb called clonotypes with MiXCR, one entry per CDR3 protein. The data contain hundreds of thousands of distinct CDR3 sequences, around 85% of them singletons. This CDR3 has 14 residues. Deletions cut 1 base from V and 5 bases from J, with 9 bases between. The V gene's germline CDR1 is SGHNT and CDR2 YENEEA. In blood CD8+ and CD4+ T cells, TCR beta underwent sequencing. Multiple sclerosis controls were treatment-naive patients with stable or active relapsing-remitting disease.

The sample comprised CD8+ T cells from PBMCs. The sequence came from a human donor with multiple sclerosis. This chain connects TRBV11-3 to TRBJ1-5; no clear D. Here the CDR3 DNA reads TGTGCCAGCAGCTTAGGCGGTAGTCATCAGCCCCAGCATTTT. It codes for CASSLGGSHQPQHF.